Below are 20 T cell receptor beta chains sequenced from a single sample in a study of blood T cell repertoires in COVID-19. Generated by immunoSEQ multiplex PCR, the TCRdb table keeps only in-frame clones and is missing some. The table records tens of thousands of clones, 76% of them present only once. The specimen was peripheral blood. The receptors come from a man aged 65 to 85 with acute or convalescent COVID-19.

This chain links TRBV5-4 with TRBJ2-7; 16 bases map to TRBD2. Trimming took 4 bases from V and 1 from J; bases not matched to a gene: 8. The CDR3 totals 18 residues. Looked up from germline, CDR1 is SGHNT and CDR2 is YYREEE (reference sequence). The CDR3 here is CASSPGTSGRALSYEQYF. The CDR3 coding sequence is TGTGCCAGCAGCCCTGGGACTAGCGGGAGGGCCTTATCCTACGAGCAGTACTTC.

V is TRBV5-6 and J is TRBJ2-3; the D gene is possibly TRBD1 (8 bases). Germline V gene data show CDR1 as SGHDT and CDR2 as YYEEEE. The CDR3 contains 15 residues. Between the trimmed V and J ends, which lost 6 bases and 10 bases, there was a span of 24 bases. CDR3 residues: CASTWGGRGPIAQYF. CDR3 sequence (DNA): TGTGCCAGCACCTGGGGGGGCAGGGGGCCAATTGCGCAGTATTTT.

The chain has TRBV7-9 and TRBJ2-3; 8 nucleotides match TRBD1. Trimming at V came to 4 bases and at J to 4 bases, leaving 4 bases not matched to a gene. CDR1 is SEHNR and CDR2 is FQNEAQ in the germline V gene (reference sequence). There are 14 residues in the CDR3. The CDR3 here is CASSSDRGADTQYF. The CDR3 nucleotides read TGTGCCAGCAGCTCTGACAGGGGCGCAGATACGCAGTATTTT.

The chain links TRBV5-6 to TRBJ1-1; D might be TRBD1 (5 bases). Germline-derived CDR1 and CDR2 are SGHDT and YYEEEE. Trimming left V 2 bases short and J 0 bases short, with 8 bases between. The CDR3 has 14 amino acids. The CDR3 DNA reads TGTGCCAGCAGCTTTCAGGGATTGAACACTGAAGCTTTCTTT. As protein: CASSFQGLNTEAFF. Drawing the rest from reference TRBV5-6 and TRBJ1-1, the complete variable domain is DAGVTQSPTHLIKTRGQQVTLRCSPKSGHDTVSWYQQALGQGPQFIFQYYEEEERQRGNFPDRFSGHQFPNYSSELNVNALLLGDSALYLCASSFQGLNTEAFFGQGTRLTVV.

This clone was seen many times. The chain carries TRBV6-5 and TRBJ1-3; no reliable D call. The germline V gene encodes CDR1 MNHEY and CDR2 SVGAGI. The CDR3 is 15 amino acids. Between the trimmed V and J ends, which lost 9 bases and 0 bases, there was a span of 15 bases. In DNA form, the CDR3 reads TGTGCCAGTAGGAGGTCCTTCAGCTCTGGAAACACCATATATTTT. It encodes CASRRSFSSGNTIYF.

The V call is TRBV5-8, the J call TRBJ1-1; TRBD1 might be the D (6 bases). Trimming took off 3 bases at V and 11 bases at J, with 14 bases between the two ends. CDR3 size: 12 residues. Germline CDR1 SGHTS, CDR2 YDEGEE. The DNA for the CDR3 is TGTGCCAGCAGCTGGAGATCAGGGGAGGCTTTCTTT. Translating it yields CASSWRSGEAFF.

The V gene is TRBV6-5, the J gene TRBJ1-5; 8 nucleotides align to TRBD1. The CDR3 has 14 residues. Germline CDR1 MNHEY, CDR2 SVGAGI. V lost 7 bases and J lost 3; bases outside the gene matches: 5. This chain's CDR3 is CASIPGQANQPQHF. Here the CDR3 DNA reads TGTGCCAGCATCCCGGGACAGGCCAATCAGCCCCAGCATTTT.

The chain joins TRBV6-5 to TRBJ1-1; the match to TRBD1 covers 11 bases. The CDR3 is 14 amino acids. J lost 6 bases, V lost 5 bases, and 5 bases had no gene match. Germline values: CDR1 MNHEY, CDR2 SVGAGI. This chain's CDR3 is CASSRTGGSAEAFF. As DNA, the CDR3 is TGTGCCAGCAGTAGGACAGGGGGCAGCGCTGAAGCTTTCTTT.

The rearrangement joins TRBV12-5 to TRBJ2-3; possibly TRBD2 for D (5 bases). The CDR3 is 15 residues long. V lost 6 bases, J lost 1 base, and 14 bases lay in between. CDR1 is LGHNT and CDR2 is FRNRAP in the germline V gene. DNA of the CDR3: TGTGCTAGTGGCTTTGGAGAGGGTCGCACAGATACGCAGTATTTT. Amino acid sequence: CASGFGEGRTDTQYF. The full variable domain, its missing parts supplied by reference TRBV12-5 and TRBJ2-3, is DARVTQTPRHKVTEMGQEVTMRCQPILGHNTVFWYRQTMMQGLELLAYFRNRAPLDDSGMPKDRFSAEMPDATLATLKIQPSEPRDSAVYFCASGFGEGRTDTQYFGPGTRLTVL.

The J gene is TRBJ2-2, the V gene TRBV7-9, with TRBD1 matching over 8 bases. V lost 1 base to trimming and J lost 2 bases; unmatched junction nucleotides: 9. Germline CDR1 is SEHNR and CDR2 is FQNEAQ (reference sequence). The CDR3 loop spans 18 amino acids. CDR3 residues: CASSLDPRQGLNTGELFF. The CDR3 DNA follows: TGTGCCAGCAGCTTAGACCCGAGACAGGGGTTAAACACCGGGGAGCTGTTTTTT.

The V and J genes are TRBV18 and TRBJ1-1; D is unclear. Trimming removed 3 bases at V and 0 bases at J, with 11 bases between. The CDR3 runs to 15 residues. CDR1 and CDR2 (germline): KGHSH, LQKENI. The CDR3 sequence is CASSPSVPMNTEAFF. CDR3 in DNA: TGTGCCAGCTCACCTTCGGTCCCCATGAACACTGAAGCTTTCTTT.

This clone was found a few times. The chain links TRBV4-2 to TRBJ2-1; 10 positions agree with TRBD2. CDR3 length equals 15 residues. Germline assignment: CDR1 LGHNA and CDR2 YNFKEQ. The trim removed 1 base at V and 8 bases at J, leaving 5 bases unmatched. This CDR3 reads CASSQGLLAGDEQFF. The CDR3 DNA reads as TGTGCCAGCAGCCAAGGTCTGCTAGCGGGAGATGAGCAGTTCTTC.

The chain has TRBV4-2 and TRBJ2-1; 10 positions match TRBD2. There are 17 residues in the CDR3. Per the germline V gene, CDR1 is LGHNA and CDR2 is YNFKEQ. The junction had 16 bases not matched to a gene; V was cut back by 4 bases and J by 10 bases. The CDR3 DNA sequence: TGTGCCAGCAGCCGAAAACCTAGCGGGGGATCCTACAGGGAGCAGTTCTTC. This gives the protein CASSRKPSGGSYREQFF.

The chain couples TRBV10-1 to TRBJ1-2, with D unclear. The CDR3 is made up of 14 amino acids. Germline loops: CDR1 WNHNN, CDR2 SYGVQD (reference sequence). V lost 0 bases to trimming and J lost 1 base, with 6 bases between them. CDR3 in amino acids: CASSESRINYGYTF. In DNA, the CDR3 is TGCGCCAGCAGTGAGTCGCGGATTAACTATGGCTACACCTTC.

This clone was detected a few times. The V call is TRBV19, the J call TRBJ1-1; no reliable D call. The CDR3 spans 14 residues. In germline, CDR1 is LNHDA, CDR2 SQIVND (reference sequence). Trimming cost V 3 bases and J 4 bases, with 12 bases left between them. The CDR3 nucleotides are TGTGCCAGTAGTATCGGCGGTTCTCTCACTGAAGCTTTCTTT. It codes for CASSIGGSLTEAFF.

The J gene is TRBJ2-2, the V gene TRBV11-3, with D possibly being TRBD1 (6 bases). CDR3 length: 16 residues. V lost 5 bases, J lost 1 base, and 14 bases lay in between. The germline gives CDR1 SGHNT, CDR2 YENEEA. Here the CDR3 reads CASSADRDKNTGELFF. The CDR3 region has the DNA TGTGCCAGCAGCGCCGACCGGGACAAGAACACCGGGGAGCTGTTTTTT.

V usage is TRBV7-8 and J usage is TRBJ2-7; the D is unclear. The CDR3 is 12 residues long. V was clipped by 5 bases and J by 0 bases, with 5 bases between them. Germline values: CDR1 SGHVS, CDR2 FQNEAQ. CDR3 protein: CASSPSSYEQYF. In DNA, the CDR3 is TGTGCCAGCAGCCCGAGCTCCTACGAGCAGTACTTC.

The sample holds a few counts of this clone. The CDR3 region has the DNA TGTGCCAGCAGCGTAGGTGCAGGGCTTAATGAAAAACTGTTTTTT. The encoded protein is CASSVGAGLNEKLFF. The V and J genes are TRBV9 and TRBJ1-4, with D perhaps matching TRBD1 (5 bases). V was pared by 0 bases and J by 4 bases, with 10 bases between. Germline V gene sequence: CDR1 SGDLS, CDR2 YYNGEE. The CDR3 spans 15 residues.

This clone was seen only a few times. The V gene is TRBV7-2, the J gene TRBJ2-1, with 7 nucleotides matching TRBD1. The length of the CDR3 is 15 residues. The germline V gene encodes CDR1 SGHTA and CDR2 FQGNSA. The V and J ends lost 4 bases and 7 bases, in that order; junction bases with no gene match: 10. The CDR3 loop reads CASSSRQGSWNEQFF. The CDR3 DNA reads as TGTGCCAGCAGCTCCCGACAGGGAAGCTGGAATGAGCAGTTCTTC. The whole variable domain, remainder taken from reference TRBV7-2 and TRBJ2-1, is GAGVSQSPSNKVTEKGKDVELRCDPISGHTALYWYRQSLGQGLEFLIYFQGNSAPDKSGLPSDRFSAERTGGSVSTLTIQRTQQEDSAVYLCASSSRQGSWNEQFFGPGTRLTVL.

The chain joins TRBV19 to TRBJ2-1; D perhaps matches TRBD2 (5 bases). The V gene's germline CDR1 is LNHDA and CDR2 SQIVND (reference sequence). V was cut by 3 bases and J by 2 bases, with 11 bases left in between. CDR3 length equals 15 residues. The DNA for the CDR3 is TGTGCCAGTAGTATTTTTAGCGCGACCTACAATGAGCAGTTCTTC. As protein: CASSIFSATYNEQFF.